A single sample gave rise to the 24 T cell receptor beta chains below, sequenced in a study of cytotoxic CD8 clonotypes in ibrutinib-treated CLL. The assay was immunoSEQ multiplex PCR, and TCRdb's table has in-frame clones only and misses some. This table holds roughly 220,000 clones, just over 70% found once. The material was PBMCs, obtained after 12 months of ibrutinib treatment. Every receptor here comes from a human donor with chronic lymphocytic leukemia.

In the case of this clone: Other DNA sequences of this sample code for an identical CDR3. The CDR3 region is CASSLGTGELFF. The CDR3 nucleotides are TGTGCCAGCAGTCTGGGCACCGGGGAGCTGTTTTTT. V is TRBV7-3 and J is TRBJ2-2; D gene uncertain. Trimming pared 6 bases from V and 4 bases from J, leaving 6 bases between. Germline loops: CDR1 SGHTA, CDR2 FQGTGA. The CDR3 consists of 12 residues.

The chain uses TRBV19 and TRBJ1-2, with a possible D match to TRBD1 (5 bases). CDR1 LNHDA and CDR2 SQIVND come from the germline V gene (reference sequence). The CDR3 contains 13 residues. Trimming stripped 3 bases from V and 2 bases from J, with 7 bases between. The CDR3: CASSIPGNYGYTF. The CDR3 DNA is TGTGCCAGTAGTATCCCAGGGAACTATGGCTACACCTTC.

This rearrangement joins TRBV28 to TRBJ2-6; 8 nucleotides align to TRBD1. This CDR3 region has 17 residues. Trimming took 1 base from V and 4 from J; bases not matched to a gene: 6. In germline, CDR1 is MDHEN, CDR2 SYDVKM. The CDR3 coding sequence is TGTGCCAGCAGTTTATTGGCAGGGGGCGGAGGGGCCAACGTCCTGACTTTC. This translates into CASSLLAGGGGANVLTF.

This clone occurred once. V is TRBV29-1 and J is TRBJ2-3; 8 bases map to TRBD2. Germline assignment: CDR1 SQVTM and CDR2 ANQGSEA. This CDR3 contains 14 residues. Trimming took 2 bases from V and 6 from J; bases not matched to a gene: 7. The DNA of the CDR3 is TGCAGCGTTGAATGGAGCGGGAGACCCGATACGCAGTATTTT. Translated, it gives CSVEWSGRPDTQYF.

The rearrangement uses TRBV4-3 and TRBJ1-3, with D possibly matching TRBD1 (6 bases). V shed 1 base and J shed 1 base, with 11 bases lying between them. The CDR3 runs 16 residues. Germline CDR1 is LGHNA and CDR2 is YSLEER. The CDR3 bases are TGCGCCAGCAGCCAAGGCACAGGGACGTCTGGAAACACCATATATTTT. Protein: CASSQGTGTSGNTIYF.

The chain carries TRBV9 and TRBJ1-4; perhaps TRBD1 as D (6 bases). Germline CDR1 is SGDLS and CDR2 is YYNGEE. The CDR3 extends over 15 amino acids. V was shortened by 0 bases and J by 8 bases, with 14 bases between the two germline ends. The CDR3 protein is CASSVDPGAREKLFF. The DNA of the CDR3 is TGTGCCAGCAGCGTAGACCCAGGGGCGAGGGAAAAACTGTTTTTT.

The rearrangement uses TRBV7-8 and TRBJ2-5; D remains ambiguous. V gave up 5 bases and J gave up 2 bases, with 3 bases separating them. This CDR3 is 11 amino acids long. Germline V gene lookup returns CDR1 SGHVS and CDR2 FQNEAQ. The CDR3 loop reads CASSIQETQYF. The CDR3, as DNA: TGTGCCAGCAGCATACAAGAGACCCAGTACTTC.

The V and J genes are TRBV9 and TRBJ2-7; D call uncertain. Per germline, CDR1 SGDLS and CDR2 YYNGEE. This CDR3 region has 15 residues. Trimming shortened V by 4 bases and J by 3 bases, and 17 bases separated the two germline ends. The CDR3 loop reads CASSPSYSGNYEQYF. The CDR3 region has the DNA TGTGCCAGCAGCCCTAGTTATTCTGGGAACTACGAGCAGTACTTC.

The chain combines TRBV7-2 with TRBJ2-7, with D uncertain. The ends were cut back, 3 bases at V and 1 base at J, with 7 bases in the middle. Germline-derived CDR1 and CDR2 are SGHTA and FQGNSA. This CDR3 has 13 amino acids. CDR3 loop: CASSLSRSYEQYF. The CDR3 DNA is TGTGCCAGCAGCTTGTCGAGATCCTACGAGCAGTACTTC.

The CDR3, as DNA: TGCAGCGTTCGTGCGGGGGCTGTTGGCTACACCTTC. Translating it yields CSVRAGAVGYTF. The V and J genes are TRBV29-1 and TRBJ1-2, with TRBD1 as a possible D gene (6 bases). There are 12 residues in the CDR3. V was pared by 5 bases and J by 7 bases, with 14 bases between. Looked up from germline, CDR1 is SQVTM and CDR2 is ANQGSEA.

This chain connects TRBV19 to TRBJ1-1; D is ambiguous. Germline-derived CDR1 and CDR2 are LNHDA and SQIVND (reference sequence). This CDR3 is built from 13 residues. V lost 3 bases and J lost 1, with 6 bases in between. The CDR3 loop reads CASSIMPNTEAFF. CDR3 nucleotide sequence: TGTGCCAGTAGTATCATGCCGAACACTGAAGCTTTCTTT.

As to this clone: The same CDR3 can be traced to other DNA sequences in this sample. The chain carries TRBV6-5 and TRBJ2-1; 7 bases fit TRBD1. The CDR3 loop spans 14 amino acids. The V gene end was trimmed by 6 bases and the J gene end by 4 bases; junction bases not matched to a gene: 6. Germline V gene sequence: CDR1 MNHEY, CDR2 SVGAGI. CDR3 region: CASSEGQLYNEQFF. The CDR3, as DNA: TGTGCCAGCAGCGAGGGACAGCTTTACAATGAGCAGTTCTTC.

The chain uses TRBV11-1 and TRBJ2-7, with no clear D. The germline gives CDR1 SGHAT, CDR2 FQDESV (reference sequence). Trimming stripped 5 bases from V and 3 bases from J, with 5 bases between. The CDR3 covers 11 residues. CDR3: CASSPHYEQYF. CDR3 nucleotides: TGTGCCAGCAGCCCCCACTACGAGCAGTACTTC.

The rearrangement uses TRBV27 and TRBJ2-7; D possibly corresponds to TRBD1 (6 bases). The ends were cut back, 6 bases at V and 3 bases at J, with 9 bases in the middle. This CDR3 contains 12 residues. CDR1 and CDR2 from the germline V gene are MNHEY and SMNVEV (reference sequence). This CDR3 reads CASRQGVYEQYF. CDR3 sequence (DNA): TGTGCCAGCAGACAGGGCGTCTACGAGCAGTACTTC.

This clone was picked up a small number of times. The genes are TRBV27 and TRBJ2-7; 8 bases map to TRBD2. Germline V CDR1 and CDR2: MNHEY, SMNVEV (reference sequence). V lost 5 bases and J lost 3; bases outside the gene matches: 9. The CDR3 totals 15 residues. This CDR3 is CASSTPLAGLYEQYF. The CDR3 coding sequence is TGTGCCAGCAGTACCCCGCTAGCGGGCCTCTACGAGCAGTACTTC.

V is TRBV4-1 and J is TRBJ2-3; 15 bases are a match to TRBD2. Per germline, CDR1 MGHRA and CDR2 YSYEKL. The CDR3 spans 20 residues. The V segment lost 3 bases and the J segment 4 bases; nucleotides outside the gene matches: 14. For the CDR3, the DNA is TGCGCCAGCAGCCATCCCAAGCACCGGACTAGCGGGGGGGCCGCAGATACGCAGTATTTT. It yields the protein CASSHPKHRTSGGAADTQYF.

This clone was observed many times. The chain combines TRBV5-6 with TRBJ1-5; TRBD1 matches 8 bases. This CDR3 has 16 residues. V lost 4 bases and J lost 1; bases outside the gene matches: 7. CDR1 and CDR2 from the germline V gene are SGHDT and YYEEEE. The CDR3 DNA sequence: TGTGCCAGCAGCCCCACAGGGGGAAGGAGCAATCAGCCCCAGCATTTT. Encoded protein: CASSPTGGRSNQPQHF.

The chain joins TRBV6-1 to TRBJ2-2; D possibly corresponds to TRBD1 (5 bases). The germline gives CDR1 MNHNS, CDR2 SASEGT. The germline V and J ends were trimmed by 8 bases and 11 bases, with 15 bases remaining between them. This CDR3 is built from 12 residues. As DNA, the CDR3 is TGTGCCAGCTTAGGGGTATCTGGAGAGCTGTTTTTT. It codes for CASLGVSGELFF.

This clone was picked up a small number of times. The rearrangement links TRBV11-1 to TRBJ1-1; no clear D. This CDR3 is 12 amino acids long. V was trimmed by 1 base and J by 5 bases, leaving 5 bases between them. The V gene's germline CDR1 is SGHAT and CDR2 FQDESV (reference sequence). Written as DNA, the CDR3 is TGTGCCAGCAGCTTAGTGGGGACTGAAGCTTTCTTT. Translated, it gives CASSLVGTEAFF.

This clone occurred once. This chain connects TRBV6-5 to TRBJ2-7, with a tentative D call TRBD2 (7 bases). Germline CDR1 is MNHEY and CDR2 is SVGAGI. The V gene lost 0 bases and the J gene lost 5 bases, with 14 bases spanning the gap. CDR3 length: 15 residues. As DNA, the CDR3 is TGTGCCAGCAGTTACTCTAGTAGGGGGGGCCACGAGCAGTACTTC. This sequence encodes CASSYSSRGGHEQYF.

This clone was seen repeatedly, ten times or more. The J gene is TRBJ2-2, the V gene TRBV27, with unresolved D. The CDR3 is 13 amino acids. Germline V lookup: CDR1 MNHEY, CDR2 SMNVEV (reference sequence). Trimming cost V 3 bases and J 6 bases, with 8 bases left between them. The CDR3 bases are TGTGCCAGCAGTTTCATTCTTCCCGGGGAGCTGTTTTTT. Translating gives CASSFILPGELFF.

This clone has only one observation. An end of the junction does not agree with germline; a read error may underlie this. The chain employs TRBV6-5 and TRBJ1-2; no clear D gene. CDR1 and CDR2 from the germline V gene are MNHEY and SVGAGI. The CDR3 has 13 residues. For the CDR3, the DNA is TGTGCCAGCTCTGACACACCGGCCTATGTCTACACCTTC. Translation: CASSDTPAYVYTF.

This sequence joins TRBV30 and TRBJ1-1; D not resolved. Germline V gene sequence: CDR1 GTSNPN, CDR2 SVGIG (reference sequence). The CDR3 runs to 14 residues. V was pared by 0 bases and J by 3 bases, with 11 bases between. Written as DNA, the CDR3 is TGTGCCTGGAGTGTAACAAATGGGGACACTGAAGCTTTCTTT. Its protein product is CAWSVTNGDTEAFF.

This chain uses TRBV4-1 with TRBJ1-1, with TRBD1 identical over 10 bases. CDR1 is MGHRA, CDR2 YSYEKL, per germline. CDR3 size: 15 residues. The junction had 7 bases not matched to a gene; V was cut back by 3 bases and J by 6 bases. CDR3 amino acids: CASSQHDRGPAEAFF. For the CDR3, the DNA is TGCGCCAGCAGCCAGCATGACAGGGGGCCCGCTGAAGCTTTCTTT.